This TCR beta chain was identified during a study of shared clonotypes between healthy human individuals (dated by TCRdb to the early 2020s). About the investigation overall: A couple of women and three men aged 18 to 49 years were included in the cohort. Per donor, three plates each were used for CD4 naive and CD4 memory, two for CD8 naive, and one for CD8 memory. To estimate repertoire size and how much clonotype sharing occurs between individuals, the study deeply sequenced the blood TCR repertoires of five healthy adults. Different laboratories and diverse techniques were used to prepare libraries and sequence TCR repertoires, to increase sequencing depth and limit assay-specific biases. Between about 0.8 and 9 billion PBMCs per donor were obtained by leukapheresis. Overall study outcomes, separate from this receptor: Compared with non-shared clonotypes, clonotypes shared by all four sorted-subset donors had higher generation probabilities. Sampling was restricted to blood, and TCR repertoires in tissues likely differ from the TCR repertoires found in blood. Naive subsets generally had larger estimated clonotype richness than memory subsets did. The genetic and exposure-history diversity represented was limited by the small number of donors. Rarefaction of sorted-subset datasets indicated incomplete sequencing despite the large sequencing depth. Pairwise subsampling indicated that sequencing depth was expected to affect the degree of clonotype sharing among donors. Sharing across several donors was observed for 4.5% to 6.5% of naive CD4, less than 4% of naive CD8, around 2.5% of memory CD4, and about 0.38% of memory CD8 clonotypes.

The germline V gene yields SGHRS for CDR1 and YFSETQ for CDR2. After removal of 4 bases from V and 1 base from J, the junction retains 8 bases not matched to a gene. The CDR3 covers 16 residues, taking in both the cysteine and the phenylalanine. The sequence is cut down to CDR3 DNA, 48 bases in frame from base 1. In the case of this clone: No cognate antigen has been identified for it. The sample holds no much larger clone one base away, and base qualities are not on file.

TCR CDR3 regions were amplified from genomic DNA by multiplex PCR using the deep immunoSEQ assay. Extracted genomic DNA from each cell subset was distributed evenly across all wells of several immunoSEQ 96-well plates, and each plate was treated as a replicate. For sorted subsets, about 200 ng genomic DNA, equal to some 28,000 T cell genomes, was loaded into each replicate PCR. The purified libraries were quantified using a Qubit 3.0 fluorometer, sized with a Bioanalyzer 2100, and then quantified again using the KAPA Library Quantification kit. Every immunoSEQ 96-well plate was sequenced on a separate single-read 150-cycle Illumina NextSeq 550 flow cell. The authors processed their data as follows. Because only junctional sequences without quality scores were contained in the immunoSEQ output, filtering matching that applied to full-length reads could not be performed. To assign V/J genes and CDR3, sequences were annotated using PyIR, a Python wrapper for IgBLAST v1.9, with IMGT germline references. Any read was removed if the V/J assignment was weak (E-value above 1e-6), the CDR3 was missing, or the read contained stop codons, out-of-frame junctions, or ambiguous translated residues. V3J clonotypes were defined as sequences sharing an identical inferred V gene, J gene, and CDR3 amino acid sequence. Percentage overlap between repertoires was calculated by dividing the number of shared unique clonotypes by the size of the smaller repertoire. Three approaches were used to assess repertoire richness: RTK rarefaction, the Chao1 estimator, and Recon v2.1 estimates of unobserved clonotypes. For all TCRbeta clonotypes obtained by the gDNA method from a few donors, generation probabilities were computed with OLGA. The clones in this table, taken by TCRdb from immuneACCESS, are in-frame only. Not every clone is retained; where verified, under half of the shortfall comes from an unresolved V gene, and the cause of the rest is unknown. The V and J calls and clone size come from that table; D and trimming were worked out from the DNA. Recorded for this sample are roughly 520,000 clones; about 96% of them occurred a single time. About 0.068% of the sample goes to the ten largest clones.

Healthy HIV-negative adults with no recently reported acute infections or vaccinations were included as donors. All donors were Caucasian adults living in Nashville, Tennessee, USA. Magnetic negative selection was used to enrich CD4+ T cells, after which naive cells were positively selected on CD45RA and the negative fraction became the memory subset. Blood was collected by leukapheresis, and PBMCs were isolated by Ficoll-Histopaque density gradient centrifugation and then cryopreserved in liquid nitrogen vapor phase. Purity and quantity of every magnetically sorted T cell population were checked by analytical flow cytometry. From each sorted fraction, genomic DNA was isolated and quantified by UV absorbance on a Nanodrop 2000c.

This clonotype originated in a woman aged 25 to 39 in good health. Sample: naive CD4+ T cells sorted from blood. This sample's cell subset or site label indicates: CD45RA+ positively selected. This chain joins TRBV5-1 to TRBJ2-3, with 8 bases aligning to TRBD2. The sequenced DNA is TGCGCCAGCAGCCAAGGTAGCGGGATGGGCACAGATACGCAGTATTTT. It encodes CASSQGSGMGTDTQYF. The CDR3 plus the reference TRBV5-1 and TRBJ2-3 genes for the other parts give the full variable domain: KAGVTQTPRYLIKTRGQQVTLSCSPISGHRSVSWYQQTPGQGLQFLFEYFSETQRNKGNFPGRFSGRQFSNSRSEMNVSTLELGDSALYLCASSQGSGMGTDTQYFGPGTRLTVL.